These 5 T cell receptor beta chains were sequenced from one sample in a study of T cells in Graves' hyperthyroidism and ophthalmopathy. Amplification of TCR beta CDR3 regions was performed using RNA transcripts as template. HTBI primers were employed in a first-round RT-PCR of the TCR CDR3. TCRdb reprocessed the multiplex PCR reads via MiXCR and lists one record per CDR3 protein. This table holds under 550,000 distinct CDR3 sequences, around 20% found once. Sample: blood. These receptors all stem from a man aged 40-49 years with Graves' ophthalmopathy.

The rearrangement joins TRBV11-3 to TRBJ1-5; 10 nucleotides line up with TRBD1. Germline V CDR1 and CDR2: SGHNT, YENEEA. The CDR3 length is 18 residues. V lost 5 bases, J lost 3 bases, and 13 bases stayed unmatched. The DNA of the CDR3 is TGTGCCAGCAGCATGACCGCCGGACAGGGGGGTTACAATCAGCCCCAGCATTTT. Translated, it gives CASSMTAGQGGYNQPQHF.

The CDR3 reads CASSLWTAYEQYF. CDR3 nucleotides: TGTGCCAGCAGTCTGTGGACCGCCTACGAGCAGTACTTC. The chain recombines TRBV6-1 with TRBJ2-7; D gene uncertain. Looked up from germline, CDR1 is MNHNS and CDR2 is SASEGT. The CDR3 totals 13 residues. The V end was cut by 5 bases, the J end by 2 bases, with 10 bases between.

The rearrangement joins TRBV27 to TRBJ2-2; 8 nucleotides match TRBD2. The CDR3 runs 19 residues. Trimming cost V 0 bases and J 0 bases; bases outside gene matches: 9. Germline lookup yields CDR1 MNHEY and CDR2 SMNVEV (reference sequence). CDR3 bases: TGTGCCAGCAGTTTATCGTTATTTGGACTAGCTACGAACACCGGGGAGCTGTTTTTT. Translating it yields CASSLSLFGLATNTGELFF.

The chain uses TRBV24-1 and TRBJ2-1; 9 bases are a match to TRBD2. Losses at the gene ends were 4 bases for V and 1 base for J; bases not matched to a gene: 4. Germline CDR1 KGHDR, CDR2 SFDVKD. CDR3 length: 16 residues. CDR3 in amino acids: CATSDPSGRSYNEQFF. CDR3 nucleotide sequence: TGTGCCACCAGTGACCCGAGCGGGAGGTCCTACAATGAGCAGTTCTTC.

This clonotype was seen only once. The rearrangement uses TRBV4-1 and TRBJ1-2, with D perhaps matching TRBD1 (5 bases). The CDR3 is 14 amino acids. V was shortened by 1 base and J by 8 bases, with 14 bases between the two germline ends. CDR1 is MGHRA, CDR2 YSYEKL, per germline. The CDR3 is CASSQGGGTTGYTF. The CDR3 coding sequence is TGCGCCAGCAGCCAAGGGGGAGGGACGACCGGCTACACCTTC.